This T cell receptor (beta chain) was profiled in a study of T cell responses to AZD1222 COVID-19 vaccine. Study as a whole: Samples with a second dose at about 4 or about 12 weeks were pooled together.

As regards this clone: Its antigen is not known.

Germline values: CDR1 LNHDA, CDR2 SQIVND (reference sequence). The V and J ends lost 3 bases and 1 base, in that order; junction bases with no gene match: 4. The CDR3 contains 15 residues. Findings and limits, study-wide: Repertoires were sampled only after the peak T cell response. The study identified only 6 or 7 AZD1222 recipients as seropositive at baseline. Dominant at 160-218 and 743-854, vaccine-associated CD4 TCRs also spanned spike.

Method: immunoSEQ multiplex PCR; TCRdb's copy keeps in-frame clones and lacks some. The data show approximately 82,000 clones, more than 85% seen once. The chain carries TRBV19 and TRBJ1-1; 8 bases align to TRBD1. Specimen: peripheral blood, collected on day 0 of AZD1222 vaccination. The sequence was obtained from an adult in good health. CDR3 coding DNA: TGTGCCAGTAGTATTATGGGACAGGCGAACACTGAAGCTTTCTTT. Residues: CASSIMGQANTEAFF.